Shown below are 5 T cell receptor beta chains from a single sample sequenced in a study of T cell changes during pregnancy in multiple sclerosis. Clones were sequenced by immunoSEQ multiplex PCR, and TCRdb holds only the in-frame ones, with some missing. The sample shows about 60,000 clones, 80% to 95% of them seen only once. This material consisted of peripheral blood, taken in the first trimester of pregnancy. The receptors shown here come from a female donor with multiple sclerosis, enrolled in a pregnancy study.

The chain joins TRBV7-2 to TRBJ2-7; 8 nucleotides align to TRBD2. Unmatched junction bases numbered 8, after V lost 5 bases and J lost 5 bases. CDR3 length equals 14 residues. CDR1 is SGHTA, CDR2 FQGNSA, per germline. The CDR3 loop is CASSSDPGGHEQYF. DNA for the CDR3: TGTGCCAGCAGCAGCGACCCGGGGGGGCACGAGCAGTACTTC.

This chain uses TRBV14 with TRBJ2-7, with D unclear. The CDR3 contains 14 residues. Germline V gene data show CDR1 as SGHDN and CDR2 as FVKESK. The germline V and J ends were trimmed by 1 base and 2 bases, with 9 bases remaining between them. CDR3 DNA sequence: TGTGCCAGCAGCCAAGGCGAATATGCCTACGAGCAGTACTTC. It specifies CASSQGEYAYEQYF.

In this sample, this clone turned up once. V gene TRBV4-2 combines with J gene TRBJ1-2; D not resolved. The CDR3 extends over 12 amino acids. V was clipped by 1 base and J by 6 bases, with 6 bases between them. CDR1 is LGHNA and CDR2 is YNFKEQ in the germline V gene. The CDR3 bases are TGTGCCAGCAGCCAAGTGGCCGATGGCTACACCTTC. The encoded protein is CASSQVADGYTF.

The rearrangement uses TRBV5-1 and TRBJ2-7; the match to TRBD2 covers 13 bases. This CDR3 has 15 residues. J was trimmed by 5 bases and V by 5 bases; bases with no gene match: 7. Germline lookup yields CDR1 SGHRS and CDR2 YFSETQ. The CDR3 here is CASRSGLAGPDEQYF. CDR3 DNA: TGCGCCAGCAGGTCGGGACTAGCGGGGCCCGACGAGCAGTACTTC.

This clone was seen a few times. The rearrangement uses TRBV18 and TRBJ1-6; D ambiguous. Looked up from germline, CDR1 is KGHSH and CDR2 is LQKENI. Trimming left V 2 bases short and J 7 bases short, with 6 bases between. This CDR3 spans 13 amino acids. The CDR3 nucleotides are TGTGCCAGCTCACCAGGAGCGAATTCACCCCTCCACTTT. This codes for CASSPGANSPLHF. Together with reference TRBV18 and TRBJ1-6, the CDR3 gives the full variable domain: NAGVMQNPRHLVRRRGQEARLRCSPMKGHSHVYWYRQLPEEGLKFMVYLQKENIIDESGMPKERFSAEFPKEGPSILRIQQVVRGDSAAYFCASSPGANSPLHFGNGTRLTVT.